Sequencing of this TCR beta chain was carried out in a study of T-cell memory formation after mild COVID-19. Study overall: TCR clustering was largely donor specific. Broader study findings: SARS-CoV-2 specificity was not confirmed for second-wave clones peaking on day 37. Later expanders leaned CD4+, whereas clones that contracted between day 15 and 85 were balanced CD4/CD8.

This CDR3 is built from 12 residues. From germline, CDR1 is SGHRS and CDR2 YFSETQ. V lost 3 bases and J lost 1, with 4 bases in between. Via MiXCR, TCRdb re-called the 5' RACE reads, giving one row per CDR3 protein. The table has about 350,000 distinct CDR3 sequences, approximately 29% seen once; the top ten hold roughly 13%. This clonotype was seen at least ten times. Its antigen is not identified. The TCR was taken from an adult woman who had mild COVID-19 (a few samples of this study predate the infection). Cell type and time point are not known. Sequencing used PBMCs or a T cell subset sorted from them (not recorded which). This chain joins TRBV5-1 and TRBJ2-5; no reliable D call. The CDR3 DNA follows: TGCGCCAGCAGCTCCAGCCAAGAGACCCAGTACTTC. Residues: CASSSSQETQYF.